These T cell receptor beta chains were read from a single sample in a study of cytomegalovirus exposure and HLA in healthy donors. Libraries were prepared by immunoSEQ multiplex PCR; TCRdb keeps only in-frame clonotypes and omits some of them. Here the sample spans 150,000 to 200,000 clones, around 80% being singletons. The material sequenced was PBMCs. The source of these receptors is a woman aged 50 to 60 in good health and CMV-seronegative. CDR3s include the opening cysteine and the closing phenylalanine or tryptophan. The order of the fields is J gene, V gene, CDR3 protein.

j_call: TRBJ1-2
v_call: TRBV29-1
cdr3_aa: CSVEDTGRNYGYTF

j_call: TRBJ2-7
v_call: TRBV27
cdr3_aa: CASSLSRTYEQYF

j_call: TRBJ2-4
v_call: TRBV7-2
cdr3_aa: CASSLARQGALAKNIQYF

j_call: TRBJ2-1
v_call: TRBV7-9
cdr3_aa: CASSLGGTGINEQFF

j_call: TRBJ1-2
v_call: TRBV6-5
cdr3_aa: CASTNPGQGYGYTF

j_call: TRBJ2-6
v_call: TRBV11-3
cdr3_aa: CASSGQGAGANVLTF

j_call: TRBJ2-5
v_call: TRBV2
cdr3_aa: CAGKTSGSNQETQYF

j_call: TRBJ1-5
v_call: TRBV19
cdr3_aa: CASSMWGGSNQPQHF

j_call: TRBJ2-5
v_call: TRBV7-6
cdr3_aa: CASSKSGTGTEETQYF

j_call: TRBJ1-1
v_call: TRBV18
cdr3_aa: CASSPLGGWGNTEAFF

j_call: TRBJ2-6
v_call: TRBV28
cdr3_aa: CASSLGRSGANVLTF

j_call: TRBJ2-3
v_call: TRBV6-1
cdr3_aa: CASSEILGRGLVADTQYF

j_call: TRBJ2-3
v_call: TRBV14
cdr3_aa: CASSQETGTGTDTQYF

j_call: TRBJ2-2
v_call: TRBV9
cdr3_aa: CASSVVTGLNTGELFF

j_call: TRBJ2-7
v_call: TRBV9
cdr3_aa: CASSATGAWAAINF

j_call: TRBJ1-3
v_call: TRBV19
cdr3_aa: CASSIRFPPGNTIYF

j_call: TRBJ2-1
v_call: TRBV5-1
cdr3_aa: CASSGLASHNEQFF

j_call: TRBJ1-2
v_call: TRBV7-2
cdr3_aa: CASSLDRGRNYGYTF

j_call: TRBJ2-3
v_call: TRBV4-1
cdr3_aa: CASSGGAVGTDTQYF

j_call: TRBJ1-1
v_call: TRBV7-2
cdr3_aa: CASSLDEVTEAFF

j_call: TRBJ2-3
v_call: TRBV7-3
cdr3_aa: CASSLSGSNTQYF

j_call: TRBJ1-1
v_call: TRBV13
cdr3_aa: CASSLAERKNTEAFF

j_call: TRBJ1-5
v_call: TRBV19
cdr3_aa: CASSIGDRGGGNQPQHF

j_call: TRBJ2-7
v_call: TRBV6-1
cdr3_aa: CASSVDQTYEQYF

j_call: TRBJ1-4
v_call: TRBV28
cdr3_aa: CASGRRVEGEKLFF

j_call: TRBJ2-2
v_call: TRBV5-1
cdr3_aa: CASSPNPTGTAGELFF

j_call: TRBJ2-5
v_call: TRBV5-1
cdr3_aa: CASTITTGQSETQYF

j_call: TRBJ2-3
v_call: TRBV2
cdr3_aa: CASYRGLGADTQYF

j_call: TRBJ1-3
v_call: TRBV29-1
cdr3_aa: CSVQTGSGNTIYF

j_call: TRBJ1-4
v_call: TRBV19
cdr3_aa: CASRGTGRRDNEKLFF

j_call: TRBJ2-2
v_call: TRBV6-6
cdr3_aa: CASRRTGENTGELFF

j_call: TRBJ2-7
v_call: TRBV19
cdr3_aa: CASSIGLAGEILYEQYF

j_call: TRBJ2-7
v_call: TRBV5-1
cdr3_aa: CASTLKPGPYEQYF

j_call: TRBJ2-1
v_call: TRBV5-1
cdr3_aa: CASSLQGQGANEQFF

j_call: TRBJ2-7
v_call: TRBV18
cdr3_aa: CASSPGTGHEQYF

j_call: TRBJ1-1
v_call: TRBV28
cdr3_aa: CASISSTEAFF

j_call: TRBJ2-7
v_call: TRBV9
cdr3_aa: CASGRGYNEQYF

j_call: TRBJ1-2
v_call: TRBV4-3
cdr3_aa: CASSQGSGQGGYGYTF

j_call: TRBJ1-3
v_call: TRBV28
cdr3_aa: CASSPGSRNTIYF